The 27 T cell receptor beta chains given below trace back to one sample, sequenced in a study of T cell changes during pregnancy in multiple sclerosis. Assay used: immunoSEQ multiplex PCR; TCRdb lists only in-frame clones, some missing. In the table there are roughly 79,000 clones, over 85% of which are singletons. The sample in question was peripheral blood, obtained in the second trimester of pregnancy. All receptors derive from a female donor in good health, enrolled as a control in a pregnancy study.

V and J are TRBV6-1 and TRBJ2-1; TRBD2 matches at 13 bases. The germline CDR1 and CDR2 sequences are MNHNS and SASEGT. V was clipped by 5 bases and J by 9 bases; unmatched bases: 7. The CDR3 length is 15 residues. The CDR3 region is CASSPRTSGGGEQFF. CDR3 nucleotides: TGTGCCAGCAGTCCCCGGACTAGCGGGGGCGGTGAGCAGTTCTTC.

The chain uses TRBV9 and TRBJ1-3; 7 positions match TRBD1. The trim removed 0 bases at V and 7 bases at J, leaving 7 bases unmatched. CDR3 length equals 15 residues. Germline lookup yields CDR1 SGDLS and CDR2 YYNGEE. CDR3 coding DNA: TGTGCCAGCAGCGTAGGGGCAGGGGGGACGAACACCATATATTTT. Its protein product is CASSVGAGGTNTIYF.

The chain carries TRBV29-1 and TRBJ1-1, with D possibly being TRBD1 (5 bases). The germline V and J ends were trimmed by 3 bases and 10 bases, with 9 bases remaining between them. The germline gives CDR1 SQVTM, CDR2 ANQGSEA. The CDR3 runs to 10 residues. In DNA form, the CDR3 reads TGCAGCGTTGACCGGGGGGGAGCTTTCTTT. It is translated as CSVDRGGAFF.

The V and J genes are TRBV19 and TRBJ1-2; 7 nucleotides agree with TRBD1. V was clipped by 6 bases and J by 3 bases; unmatched bases: 1. CDR3 length equals 12 residues. Germline loops: CDR1 LNHDA, CDR2 SQIVND (reference sequence). The CDR3 loop is CASRDRDYGYTF. The CDR3 coding sequence is TGTGCCAGTAGAGACAGGGACTATGGCTACACCTTC.

This chain links TRBV20-1 with TRBJ2-3, with a tentative D call TRBD2 (5 bases). The V end was cut by 5 bases, the J end by 5 bases, with 8 bases between. There are 11 residues in the CDR3. Germline V CDR1 and CDR2: DFQATT, SNEGSKA (reference sequence). The CDR3 DNA reads as TGCAGTGCTCCGCGGGTAGATACGCAGTATTTT. Translating it yields CSAPRVDTQYF.

The chain couples TRBV27 to TRBJ2-7; 7 nucleotides match TRBD1. The germline V gene encodes CDR1 MNHEY and CDR2 SMNVEV (reference sequence). This CDR3 has 13 amino acids. V gave up 10 bases and J gave up 2 bases; unmatched junction bases: 8. The CDR3 loop reads CANLQGSPYEQYF. In DNA form, the CDR3 reads TGTGCCAACCTACAGGGGAGCCCCTACGAGCAGTACTTC.

The genes are TRBV4-1 and TRBJ2-7, with 9 bases that match TRBD1. The germline V gene has CDR1 MGHRA and CDR2 YSYEKL. Trimming took 4 bases from V and 0 from J; bases not matched to a gene: 7. This CDR3 comprises 16 residues. The CDR3 loop reads CASSLGQGFSSYEQYF. DNA of the CDR3: TGCGCCAGCAGCCTAGGACAGGGGTTTTCCTCCTACGAGCAGTACTTC.

The chain combines TRBV5-1 with TRBJ1-3; 7 nucleotides match TRBD1. CDR1 and CDR2 from the germline V gene are SGHRS and YFSETQ. With V trimmed by 2 bases and J by 0 bases, 11 bases remained unmatched. This CDR3 has 18 residues. The CDR3 sequence: CASSFGATGTVSGNTIYF. CDR3 DNA sequence: TGCGCCAGCAGCTTTGGGGCTACCGGGACAGTCTCTGGAAACACCATATATTTT.

Only one count was recorded for this clone. V and J are TRBV7-9 and TRBJ2-6; a weak D match, TRBD1 (6 bases). Germline V CDR1 and CDR2: SEHNR, FQNEAQ (reference sequence). Trimming cost V 6 bases and J 0 bases, with 6 bases left between them. This CDR3 has 14 residues. The CDR3 loop reads CASRQGSGANVLTF. The CDR3 coding sequence is TGTGCCAGCAGACAGGGCTCTGGGGCCAACGTCCTGACTTTC. Full variable domain (missing parts from reference TRBV7-9 and TRBJ2-6): DTGVSQNPRHKITKRGQNVTFRCDPISEHNRLYWYRQTLGQGPEFLTYFQNEAQLEKSRLLSDRFSAERPKGSFSTLEIQRTEQGDSAMYLCASRQGSGANVLTFGAGSRLTVL.

The chain recombines TRBV7-2 with TRBJ2-7; tentative D call: TRBD2 (7 bases). The ends were cut back, 0 bases at V and 3 bases at J, with 15 bases in the middle. Germline CDR1 and CDR2: SGHTA and FQGNSA. CDR3 size: 16 residues. The CDR3 coding sequence is TGTGCCAGCAGCTTAGCGGGGGGGCCCACTCACTACGAGCAGTACTTC. Amino acids: CASSLAGGPTHYEQYF.

The rearrangement joins TRBV7-2 to TRBJ2-3, with 9 bases that match TRBD2. This CDR3 is built from 17 residues. The germline CDR1 and CDR2 sequences are SGHTA and FQGNSA. V lost 1 base and J lost 6; bases outside the gene matches: 11. In DNA, the CDR3 is TGTGCCAGCAGCTTAGTCTTAGCGGGGGCCCTTCGTGATACGCAGTATTTT. Protein: CASSLVLAGALRDTQYF.

V and J are TRBV5-1 and TRBJ1-2; 8 bases line up with TRBD1. The germline CDR1 and CDR2 sequences are SGHRS and YFSETQ. Trimming removed 1 base from V and 5 bases from J; junction bases left unmatched: 4. The CDR3 length is 14 residues. Here the CDR3 DNA reads TGCGCCAGCAGCTTGAACGGACAGGGTTATGGCTACACCTTC. This sequence encodes CASSLNGQGYGYTF.

V and J are TRBV9 and TRBJ2-5; no reliable D call. Germline CDR1 reads SGDLS; CDR2 reads YYNGEE. There are 14 residues in the CDR3. V was trimmed by 0 bases and J by 2 bases, leaving 8 bases between them. CDR3 sequence: CASSVAMIQETQYF. CDR3 DNA: TGTGCCAGCAGCGTAGCTATGATACAAGAGACCCAGTACTTC.

CDR3: CASSLVPSDNSGNTIYF. CDR3 in DNA: TGTGCCAGCAGCTTGGTACCAAGCGATAACTCTGGAAACACCATATATTTT. The chain has TRBV5-4 and TRBJ1-3; D is ambiguous. The CDR3 has 17 residues. Trimming cost V 0 bases and J 0 bases, with 13 bases left between them. Germline assignment: CDR1 SGHNT and CDR2 YYREEE (reference sequence).

The CDR3 nucleotides are TGTGCCAGTAGTACGGACAGGGTAGAAGGCACTGAAGCTTTCTTT. This sequence encodes CASSTDRVEGTEAFF. The genes are TRBV19 and TRBJ1-1; 8 positions agree with TRBD1. Germline V lookup: CDR1 LNHDA, CDR2 SQIVND (reference sequence). This CDR3 has 15 residues. V lost 4 bases, J lost 4 bases, and 8 bases stayed unmatched.

The genes are TRBV9 and TRBJ2-3; 7 bases agree with TRBD1. The length of the CDR3 is 15 residues. The germline gives CDR1 SGDLS, CDR2 YYNGEE. With V trimmed by 4 bases and J by 4 bases, 9 bases remained unmatched. CDR3 sequence (DNA): TGTGCCAGCAGCCCGAACAGGGGAGCGGCAGATACGCAGTATTTT. It is translated as CASSPNRGAADTQYF. Full variable domain (outside the CDR3, taken from reference TRBV9 and TRBJ2-3): DSGVTQTPKHLITATGQRVTLRCSPRSGDLSVYWYQQSLDQGLQFLIQYYNGEERAKGNILERFSAQQFPDLHSELNLSSLELGDSALYFCASSPNRGAADTQYFGPGTRLTVL.

The chain couples TRBV21-1 to TRBJ1-1. TRBV21-1 is an annotated pseudogene. The CDR3 covers 17 residues. The CDR3, as DNA: TGTGCCAGCAGCAAAGTAGCCAGACTACTCTTGAACACTGAAGCTTTCTTT. Its protein is CASSKVARLLLNTEAFF.

The chain recombines TRBV5-4 with TRBJ1-1, with D possibly being TRBD1 (5 bases). Germline CDR1 and CDR2: SGHNT and YYREEE (reference sequence). V was clipped by 0 bases and J by 5 bases, with 14 bases between them. This CDR3 contains 15 residues. The CDR3 sequence is CASSLGGARATEAFF. CDR3 DNA sequence: TGTGCCAGCAGCTTGGGCGGGGCCAGGGCGACTGAAGCTTTCTTT.

The chain uses TRBV15 and TRBJ1-3, with D possibly being TRBD1 (6 bases). V was clipped by 3 bases and J by 3 bases, with 12 bases between them. Germline CDR1 reads LNHNV; CDR2 reads YYDKDF (reference sequence). The CDR3 spans 15 residues. The CDR3 protein is CATSRKQGDGNTIYF. The CDR3 coding sequence is TGTGCCACCAGCAGGAAACAGGGAGATGGAAACACCATATATTTT.

This chain connects TRBV4-3 to TRBJ1-4; 8 positions match TRBD1. CDR3 length: 15 residues. Germline V gives CDR1 LGHNA, CDR2 YSLEER. Trimming at V came to 1 base and at J to 6 bases, leaving 4 bases not matched to a gene. CDR3 sequence reads: CASSQVDRGDEKLFF. CDR3 DNA sequence: TGCGCCAGCAGCCAAGTTGACAGGGGTGATGAAAAACTGTTTTTT.

As for this clone: At the DNA level, this CDR3 is encoded by other sequences in the same sample as well. V and J are TRBV18 and TRBJ1-1; a weak D match, TRBD1 (5 bases). The CDR3 is 13 amino acids. Trimming removed 4 bases from V and 1 base from J, with 7 bases in between. Germline V gives CDR1 KGHSH, CDR2 LQKENI. The CDR3 here is CASSLGGNTEAFF. The CDR3 DNA sequence: TGTGCCAGCTCACTGGGGGGGAACACTGAAGCTTTCTTT.

This clone was seen just once. The CDR3 nucleotides are TGTGCCAGCAGCACCGACAGGGTTGGCTACACCTTC. It codes for CASSTDRVGYTF. V and J are TRBV11-2 and TRBJ1-2; 7 bases map to TRBD1. The CDR3 length is 12 residues. Per germline, CDR1 SGHAT and CDR2 FQNNGV. The V segment lost 5 bases and the J segment 7 bases; nucleotides outside the gene matches: 4.

This chain connects TRBV27 to TRBJ1-1, with 9 bases aligning to TRBD1. The germline V gene has CDR1 MNHEY and CDR2 SMNVEV (reference sequence). V lost 7 bases, J lost 6 bases, and 9 bases stayed unmatched. The CDR3 extends over 14 amino acids. The CDR3 is CASTLIQGAPEAFF. The CDR3 region has the DNA TGTGCCAGCACCCTGATACAGGGGGCCCCTGAAGCTTTCTTT.

This chain connects TRBV5-1 to TRBJ2-7; TRBD2 matches 9 bases. CDR1 SGHRS and CDR2 YFSETQ come from the germline V gene. This CDR3 contains 16 residues. J was trimmed by 3 bases and V by 0 bases; bases with no gene match: 7. Written as DNA, the CDR3 is TGCGCCAGCAGCTTGGCCGGGCGGGGGGGCCTCTACGAGCAGTACTTC. Protein: CASSLAGRGGLYEQYF.

The chain links TRBV7-9 to TRBJ1-2; TRBD1 might be the D (6 bases). V dropped 3 bases and J dropped 5 bases, with 10 bases sitting between them. Per the germline V gene, CDR1 is SEHNR and CDR2 is FQNEAQ (reference sequence). CDR3 size: 13 residues. The CDR3 here is CASSFDRFYGYTF. The CDR3 DNA follows: TGTGCCAGCAGCTTCGACAGGTTTTATGGCTACACCTTC.

For this clone: This specimen includes other DNA sequences encoding the same CDR3. The V and J genes are TRBV27 and TRBJ1-2; 8 nucleotides agree with TRBD1. This CDR3 comprises 13 residues. With V trimmed by 3 bases and J by 8 bases, 5 bases remained unmatched. Germline values: CDR1 MNHEY, CDR2 SMNVEV (reference sequence). CDR3 region: CASSLTGEYGYTF. As DNA, the CDR3 is TGTGCCAGCAGTTTGACAGGGGAGTACGGCTACACCTTC.

This chain joins TRBV30 and TRBJ2-5, with D perhaps TRBD1 (5 bases). The CDR3 length is 12 residues. V lost 3 bases and J 1 base, leaving 6 bases between the germline ends. Germline loops: CDR1 GTSNPN, CDR2 SVGIG (reference sequence). The CDR3: CAWRTVQETQYF. The CDR3 DNA follows: TGTGCCTGGAGGACAGTCCAAGAGACCCAGTACTTC.